This T cell receptor (beta chain) was sequenced during a study of T cells in Graves' hyperthyroidism and ophthalmopathy. Amplification of TCR beta CDR3 regions used RNA as the template. First-round RT-PCR targeting the TCR CDR3 was performed with the HTBI primer set. Each CDR3 protein is one row after TCRdb ran MiXCR on the multiplex PCR reads. Among 750,000 to 950,000 distinct CDR3 sequences listed, 38% were seen once. Hyperthyroidism was newly diagnosed in patients aged 18 to 65 (duration under 2 months). Germline CDR1 is SGHTA and CDR2 is FQGTGA. V dropped 3 bases and J dropped 0; count of bases not matched to a gene: 3. This CDR3 region has 16 residues.

The receptor comes from a man younger than 35 with Graves' hyperthyroidism. The sample taken for sequencing was blood. This sequence joins TRBV7-3 and TRBJ2-2; 8 bases fit TRBD1. CDR3 sequence reads: CASSLDRAANTGELFF. The CDR3 coding sequence is TGTGCCAGCAGCTTGGACAGGGCAGCGAACACCGGGGAGCTGTTTTTT.